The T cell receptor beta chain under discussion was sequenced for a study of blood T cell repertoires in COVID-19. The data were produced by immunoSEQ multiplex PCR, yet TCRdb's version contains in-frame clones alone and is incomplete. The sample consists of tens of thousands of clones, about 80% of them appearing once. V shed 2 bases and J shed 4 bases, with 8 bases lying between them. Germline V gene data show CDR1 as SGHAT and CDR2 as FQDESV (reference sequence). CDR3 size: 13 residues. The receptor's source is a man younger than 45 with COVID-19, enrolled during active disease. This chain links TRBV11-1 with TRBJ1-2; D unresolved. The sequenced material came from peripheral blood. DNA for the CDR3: TGTGCCAGCAGCTTAAGCACAGCCTATGGCTACACCTTC. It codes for CASSLSTAYGYTF.